The subject of this entry is one T cell receptor (beta chain). The data are from a study of human T cells and chemical hapten exposure. Each CDR3 protein gets one entry after TCRdb re-called the RACE reads with MiXCR. The data show tens of thousands of distinct CDR3 sequences, about 11% seen once. The CDR3 is made up of 14 amino acids. Germline CDR1 and CDR2: SNHLY and FYNNEI. Trimming removed 9 bases from V and 0 bases from J; junction bases left unmatched: 6. Time point meaning: patch test 1, 2 weeks after DPC sensitization. The treatment was: therapeutic diphenylcyclopropenone sensitization with weekly scalp DPC.

This chain joins TRBV2 and TRBJ2-3; 7 nucleotides match TRBD2. This clonotype originated in a man aged 40-49 years with alopecia areata. Some clones in this sample may be carry-over from other donors' samples. The sample in question was whole blood, obtained in connection with sensitization to the hapten diphenylcyclopropenone (DPC). The CDR3 sequence is CARASGTSTDTQYF. DNA for the CDR3: TGTGCCAGAGCTAGCGGAACTAGCACAGATACGCAGTATTTT.